The T cell receptor (beta chain) described here comes from a study of early T cells in non-severe SARS-CoV-2 infection. Across the whole study: Bulk RNA taken from unsorted whole blood was sequenced, leaving chains unpaired.

This clonotype has only a few counts. The library protocol tagged individual cDNA molecules with unique molecular identifiers. TCRdb reprocessed the 5' RACE reads via MiXCR and lists one record per CDR3 protein. This repertoire shows tens of thousands of distinct CDR3 sequences, 9% to 15% found once; its top ten account for about 6%. The source of this sequence is an adult who was a healthcare worker with PCR-confirmed SARS-CoV-2 infection or an uninfected control (not recorded which). Sequenced: whole blood.

The CDR3 region is CASSLDTPPGGSTDTQYF. The DNA for the CDR3 is TGTGCCAGCAGCTTAGATACCCCCCCGGGAGGAAGCACAGATACGCAGTATTTT. J is TRBJ2-3 and V is TRBV11-2, with 7 nucleotides matching TRBD2. The germline V gene has CDR1 SGHAT and CDR2 FQNNGV. The CDR3 length is 18 residues. The V gene end was trimmed by 0 bases and the J gene end by 0 bases; junction bases not matched to a gene: 9. Full variable domain (missing parts from reference TRBV11-2 and TRBJ2-3): EAGVAQSPRYKIIEKRQSVAFWCNPISGHATLYWYQQILGQGPKLLIQFQNNGVVDDSQLPKDRFSAERLKGVDSTLKIQPAKLEDSAVYLCASSLDTPPGGSTDTQYFGPGTRLTVL.